This section outlines one T cell receptor beta chain sequence together with its context. The junction does not match germline at one end; this may be a read error. These data are taken from a study of blood T cell repertoires in COVID-19. Across the whole study: Acute and convalescent COVID-19 specimens originated in the United States, Italy and Spain. Nucleic acid was either cDNA or gDNA, and it came from T cells, B-cell-depleted T cells, or PBMCs.

As handled by the study authors: Estimation of nucleated cell counts was performed using reference gene primer amplification. Sequenced by immunoSEQ multiplex PCR; TCRdb stores in-frame clones only, minus some. For V, J and clone size, that table is used; D and trimming come from the DNA. Altogether 100,000 to 150,000 clones are present, approximately 85% being singletons, with the ten largest covering 25% to 30%. In germline, CDR1 is SEHNR, CDR2 FQNEAQ (reference sequence). The CDR3 loop spans 13 amino acids. The chain carries TRBV7-9 and TRBJ1-4; D unclear. Sequenced: peripheral blood. This clonotype was sampled from a woman of 80 years or more with acute or convalescent COVID-19. Written as DNA, the CDR3 is TGTGCCAGCAGCAGTAGGACTATTGAAAAACTGTTTTTT. Translation gives CASSSRTIEKLFF.